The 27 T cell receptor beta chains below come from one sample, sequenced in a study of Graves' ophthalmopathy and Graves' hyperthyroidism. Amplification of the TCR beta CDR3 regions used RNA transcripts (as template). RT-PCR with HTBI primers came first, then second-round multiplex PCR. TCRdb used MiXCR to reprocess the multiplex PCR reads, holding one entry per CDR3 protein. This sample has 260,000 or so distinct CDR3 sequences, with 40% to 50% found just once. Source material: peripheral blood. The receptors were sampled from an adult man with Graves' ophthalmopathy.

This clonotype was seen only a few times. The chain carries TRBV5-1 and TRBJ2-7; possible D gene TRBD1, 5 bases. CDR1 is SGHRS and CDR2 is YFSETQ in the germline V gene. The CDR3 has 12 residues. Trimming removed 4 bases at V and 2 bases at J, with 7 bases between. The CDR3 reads CASSQDTYEQYF. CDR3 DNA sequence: TGCGCCAGCAGCCAGGACACCTACGAGCAGTACTTC.

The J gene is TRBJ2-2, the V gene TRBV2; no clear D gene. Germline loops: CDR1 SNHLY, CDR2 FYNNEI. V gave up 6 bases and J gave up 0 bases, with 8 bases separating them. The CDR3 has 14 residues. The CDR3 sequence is CASRDGANTGELFF. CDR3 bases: TGTGCCAGCAGGGACGGCGCGAACACCGGGGAGCTGTTTTTT.

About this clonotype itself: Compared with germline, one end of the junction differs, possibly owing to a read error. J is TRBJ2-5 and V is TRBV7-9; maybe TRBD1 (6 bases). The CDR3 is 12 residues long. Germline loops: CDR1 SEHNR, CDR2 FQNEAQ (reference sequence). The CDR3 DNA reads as TGTGCCAGCACCCGGGACACTGGGACCCAGCACTTC. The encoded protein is CASTRDTGTQHF.

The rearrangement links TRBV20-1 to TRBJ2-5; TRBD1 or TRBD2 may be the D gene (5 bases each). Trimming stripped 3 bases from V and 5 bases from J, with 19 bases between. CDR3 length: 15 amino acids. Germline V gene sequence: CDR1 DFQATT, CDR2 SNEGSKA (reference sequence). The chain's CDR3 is CSARGLAGPRETQYF. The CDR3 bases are TGCAGTGCTAGGGGGCTAGCAGGGCCCCGGGAGACCCAGTACTTC.

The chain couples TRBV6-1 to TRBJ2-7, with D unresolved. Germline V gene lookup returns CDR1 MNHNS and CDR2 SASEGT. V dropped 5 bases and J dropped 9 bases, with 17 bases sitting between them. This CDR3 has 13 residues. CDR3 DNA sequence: TGTGCCAGCAGTCTCCGGGCCTTGGGCGTGCAGTACTTC. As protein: CASSLRALGVQYF.

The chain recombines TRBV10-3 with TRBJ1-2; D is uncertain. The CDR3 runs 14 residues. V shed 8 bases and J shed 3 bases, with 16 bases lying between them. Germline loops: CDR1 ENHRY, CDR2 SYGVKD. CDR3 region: CAISPSTAYYGYTF. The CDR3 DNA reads TGTGCCATCTCCCCATCGACGGCCTACTATGGCTACACCTTC.

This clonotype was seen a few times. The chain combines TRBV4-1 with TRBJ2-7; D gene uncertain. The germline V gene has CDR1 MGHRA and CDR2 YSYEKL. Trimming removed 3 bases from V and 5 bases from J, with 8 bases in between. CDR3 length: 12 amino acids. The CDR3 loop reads CASSQMADEQYF. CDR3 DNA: TGCGCCAGCAGCCAGATGGCGGACGAGCAGTACTTC.

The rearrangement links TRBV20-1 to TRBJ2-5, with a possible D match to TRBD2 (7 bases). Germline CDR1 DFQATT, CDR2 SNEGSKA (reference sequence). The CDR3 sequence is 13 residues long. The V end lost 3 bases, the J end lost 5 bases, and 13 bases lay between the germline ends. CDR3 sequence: CSARRRGGETQYF. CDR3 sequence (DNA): TGCAGTGCTAGGCGGAGGGGGGGCGAGACCCAGTACTTC.

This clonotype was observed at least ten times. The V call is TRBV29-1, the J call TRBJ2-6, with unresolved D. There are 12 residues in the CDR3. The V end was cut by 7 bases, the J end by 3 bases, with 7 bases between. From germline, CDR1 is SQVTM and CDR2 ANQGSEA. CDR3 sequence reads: CSADNGANVLTF. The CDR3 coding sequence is TGCAGCGCTGATAATGGGGCCAACGTCCTGACTTTC.

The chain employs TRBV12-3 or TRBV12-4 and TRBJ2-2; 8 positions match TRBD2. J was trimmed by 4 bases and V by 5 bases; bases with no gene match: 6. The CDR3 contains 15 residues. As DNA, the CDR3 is TGTGCCAGCAGTCTACTAGCGGCCGCCACCGGGGAGCTGTTTTTT. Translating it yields CASSLLAAATGELFF.

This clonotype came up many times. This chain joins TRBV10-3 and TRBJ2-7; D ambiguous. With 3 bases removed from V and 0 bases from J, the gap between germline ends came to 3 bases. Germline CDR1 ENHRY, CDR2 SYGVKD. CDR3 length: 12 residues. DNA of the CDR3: TGTGCCATCAGTGAATCCTCCTACGAGCAGTACTTC. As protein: CAISESSYEQYF.

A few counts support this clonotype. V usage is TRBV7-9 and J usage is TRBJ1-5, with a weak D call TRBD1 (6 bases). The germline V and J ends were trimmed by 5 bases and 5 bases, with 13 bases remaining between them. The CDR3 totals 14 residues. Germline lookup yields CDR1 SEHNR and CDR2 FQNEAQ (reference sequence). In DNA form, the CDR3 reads TGTGCCAGCAGCCAAACAGGGAAATATCAGCCCCAGCATTTT. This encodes CASSQTGKYQPQHF. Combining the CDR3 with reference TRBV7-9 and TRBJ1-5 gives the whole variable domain DTGVSQNPRHKITKRGQNVTFRCDPISEHNRLYWYRQTLGQGPEFLTYFQNEAQLEKSRLLSDRFSAERPKGSFSTLEIQRTEQGDSAMYLCASSQTGKYQPQHFGDGTRLSIL.

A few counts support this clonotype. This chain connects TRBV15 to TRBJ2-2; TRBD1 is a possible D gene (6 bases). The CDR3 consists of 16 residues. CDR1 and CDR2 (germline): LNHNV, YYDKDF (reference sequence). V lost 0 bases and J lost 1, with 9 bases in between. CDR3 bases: TGTGCCACCAGCAGAGATTGGGGACAGAACACCGGGGAGCTGTTTTTT. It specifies CATSRDWGQNTGELFF.

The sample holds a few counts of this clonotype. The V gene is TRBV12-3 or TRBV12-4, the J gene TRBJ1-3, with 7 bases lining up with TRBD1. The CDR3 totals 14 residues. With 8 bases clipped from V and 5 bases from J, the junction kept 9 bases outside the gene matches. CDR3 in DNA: TGTGCCAGCCACGCTCCGGGACAGAGAAACACCATATATTTT. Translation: CASHAPGQRNTIYF.

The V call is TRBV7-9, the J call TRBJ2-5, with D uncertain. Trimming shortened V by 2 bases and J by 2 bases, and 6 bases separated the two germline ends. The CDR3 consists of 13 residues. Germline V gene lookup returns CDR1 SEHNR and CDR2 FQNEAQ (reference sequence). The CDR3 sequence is CASSLNPQETQYF. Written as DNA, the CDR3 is TGTGCCAGCAGCTTAAACCCACAAGAGACCCAGTACTTC.

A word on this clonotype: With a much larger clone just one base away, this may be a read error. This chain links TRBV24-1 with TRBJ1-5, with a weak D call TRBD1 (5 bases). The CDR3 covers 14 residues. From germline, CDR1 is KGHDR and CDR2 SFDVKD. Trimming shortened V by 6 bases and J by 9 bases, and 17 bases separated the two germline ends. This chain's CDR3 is CATSNPGTAGPQHF. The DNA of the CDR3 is TGTGCCACCAGTAATCCCGGGACGGCCGGGCCCCAGCATTTT.

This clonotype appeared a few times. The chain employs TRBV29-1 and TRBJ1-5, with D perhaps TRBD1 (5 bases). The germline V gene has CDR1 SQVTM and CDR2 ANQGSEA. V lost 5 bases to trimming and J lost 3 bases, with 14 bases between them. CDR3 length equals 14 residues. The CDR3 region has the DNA TGCAGCGTTTCCGGGACCAACCCCAATCAGCCCCAGCATTTT. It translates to CSVSGTNPNQPQHF.

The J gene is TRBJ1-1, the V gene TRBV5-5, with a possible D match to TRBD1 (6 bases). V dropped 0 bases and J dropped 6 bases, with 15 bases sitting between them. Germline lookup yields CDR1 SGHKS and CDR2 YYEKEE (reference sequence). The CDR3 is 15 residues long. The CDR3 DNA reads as TGTGCCAGCAGCTTGGACGGGGGGCGCTTCGCTGAAGCTTTCTTT. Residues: CASSLDGGRFAEAFF.

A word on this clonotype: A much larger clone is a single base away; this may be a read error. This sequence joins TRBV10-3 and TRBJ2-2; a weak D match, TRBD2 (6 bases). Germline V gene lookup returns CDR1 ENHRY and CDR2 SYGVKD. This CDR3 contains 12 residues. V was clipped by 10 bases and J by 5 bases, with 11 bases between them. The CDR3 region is CATLGGTGELFF. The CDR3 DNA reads TGTGCCACCCTCGGGGGAACCGGGGAGCTGTTTTTT.

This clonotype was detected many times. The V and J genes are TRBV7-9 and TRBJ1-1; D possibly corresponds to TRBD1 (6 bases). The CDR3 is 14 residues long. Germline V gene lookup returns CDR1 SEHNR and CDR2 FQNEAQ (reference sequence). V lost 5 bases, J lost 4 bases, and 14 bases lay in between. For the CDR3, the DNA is TGTGCCAGCAGCCCCAGAGGGGGGATCACTGAAGCTTTCTTT. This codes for CASSPRGGITEAFF.

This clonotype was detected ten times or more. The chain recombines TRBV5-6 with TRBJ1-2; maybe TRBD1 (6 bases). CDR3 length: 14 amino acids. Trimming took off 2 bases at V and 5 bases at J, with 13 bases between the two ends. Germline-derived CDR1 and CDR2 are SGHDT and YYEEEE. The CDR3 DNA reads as TGTGCCAGCAGCTTCGACAGGACTGGGTATGGCTACACCTTC. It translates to CASSFDRTGYGYTF.

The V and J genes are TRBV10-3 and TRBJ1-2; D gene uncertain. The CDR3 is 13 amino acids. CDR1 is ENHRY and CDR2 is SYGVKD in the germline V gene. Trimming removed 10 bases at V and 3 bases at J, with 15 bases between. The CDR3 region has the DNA TGTGCCAGCATGAGACCCATGGACTATGGCTACACCTTC. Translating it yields CASMRPMDYGYTF.

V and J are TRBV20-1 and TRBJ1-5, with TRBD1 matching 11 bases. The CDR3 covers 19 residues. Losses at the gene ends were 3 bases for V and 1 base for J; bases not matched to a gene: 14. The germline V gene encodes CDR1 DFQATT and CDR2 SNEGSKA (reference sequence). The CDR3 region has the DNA TGCAGTGCTAGGTCCACCGGGACAGGGGGGCCGAGAAGCAATCAGCCCCAGCATTTT. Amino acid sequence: CSARSTGTGGPRSNQPQHF.

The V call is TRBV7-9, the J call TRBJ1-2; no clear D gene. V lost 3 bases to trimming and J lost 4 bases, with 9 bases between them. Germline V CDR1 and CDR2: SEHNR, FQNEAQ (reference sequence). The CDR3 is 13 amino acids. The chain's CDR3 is CASSFGGSYGYTF. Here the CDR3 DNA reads TGTGCCAGCAGCTTCGGAGGTTCCTATGGCTACACCTTC.

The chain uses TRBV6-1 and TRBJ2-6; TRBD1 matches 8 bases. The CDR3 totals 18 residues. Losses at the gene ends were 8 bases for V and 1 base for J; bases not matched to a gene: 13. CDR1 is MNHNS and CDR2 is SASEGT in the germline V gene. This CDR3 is CASSDRGSRWSGANVLTF. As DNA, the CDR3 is TGTGCCAGCTCCGACAGGGGTAGTAGATGGTCTGGGGCCAACGTCCTGACTTTC.

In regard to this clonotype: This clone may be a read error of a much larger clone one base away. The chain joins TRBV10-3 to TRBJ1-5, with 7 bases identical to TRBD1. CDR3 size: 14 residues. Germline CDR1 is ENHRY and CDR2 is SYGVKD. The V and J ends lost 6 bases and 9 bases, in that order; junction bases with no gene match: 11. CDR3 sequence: CAISDTGDARPQHF. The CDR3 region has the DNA TGTGCCATCAGCGACACAGGGGATGCTCGGCCCCAGCATTTT.

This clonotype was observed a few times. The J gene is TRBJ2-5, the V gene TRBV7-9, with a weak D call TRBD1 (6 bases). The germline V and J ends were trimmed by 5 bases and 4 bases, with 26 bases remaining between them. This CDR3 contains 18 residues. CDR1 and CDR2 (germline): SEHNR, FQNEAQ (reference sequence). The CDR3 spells CASSGGLTGPTLGETQYF. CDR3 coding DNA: TGTGCCAGCAGCGGGGGCCTCACAGGGCCGACCCTGGGAGAGACCCAGTACTTC.